What follows describes a single T cell receptor (beta chain). The data were taken from a study of CD8+CD57+ T cells in acquired aplastic anemia. V was clipped by 0 bases and J by 4 bases, with 16 bases between them. The CDR3 totals 17 residues. Looked up from germline, CDR1 is LNHDA and CDR2 is SQIVND (reference sequence). Whoever was chosen for sequencing had shown CD8+CD57+ cell expansion by flow cytometry. Genomic DNA, the template, was used for profiling of the TCR beta VDJ and CDR3. MiXCR, applied by TCRdb to the reads, yields one record per CDR3 protein. In the table there are around 430,000 distinct CDR3 sequences, more than 25% of which are singletons.

The rearrangement joins TRBV19 to TRBJ1-5; the D gene is possibly TRBD1 (5 bases). The sequenced sample was sorted CD4+, CD8+, or CD8+CD57+ T cells (not recorded which) from PBMCs. The source of this sequence is a human donor with aplastic anemia. The CDR3 here is CASSIDQGLQGNQPQHF. CDR3 DNA: TGTGCCAGTAGTATAGATCAGGGCTTGCAAGGTAATCAGCCCCAGCATTTT.